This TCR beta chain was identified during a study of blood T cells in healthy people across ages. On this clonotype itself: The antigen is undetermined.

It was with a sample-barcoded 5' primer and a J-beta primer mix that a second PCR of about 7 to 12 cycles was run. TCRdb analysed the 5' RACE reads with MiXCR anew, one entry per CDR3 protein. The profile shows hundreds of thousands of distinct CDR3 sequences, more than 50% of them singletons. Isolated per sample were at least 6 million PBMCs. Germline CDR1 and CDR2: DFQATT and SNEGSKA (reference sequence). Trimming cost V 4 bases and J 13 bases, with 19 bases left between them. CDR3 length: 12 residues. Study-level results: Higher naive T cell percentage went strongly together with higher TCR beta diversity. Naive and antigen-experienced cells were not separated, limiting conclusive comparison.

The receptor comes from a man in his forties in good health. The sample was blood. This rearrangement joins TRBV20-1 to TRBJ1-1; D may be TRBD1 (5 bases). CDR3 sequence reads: CSAKLEGLFSFF. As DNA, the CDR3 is TGCAGTGCTAAGCTAGAGGGGCTGTTCAGTTTCTTT.